The subject of this entry is one TCR beta chain. Some clones are missing from TCRdb's copy, which holds only in-frame ones; the method was immunoSEQ multiplex PCR. The sample consists of roughly 19,000 clones, about 65% of them appearing once. The sample belongs to a study of OX40 agonist ivuxolimab in advanced cancers. This CDR3 is built from 18 residues. Germline lookup yields CDR1 MDHEN and CDR2 SYDVKM. V dropped 6 bases and J dropped 5; count of bases not matched to a gene: 15. The sequences come from CD4+ or CD8+ T cells sorted from blood, collected in a trial of the OX40 agonist ivuxolimab. V gene TRBV28 combines with J gene TRBJ2-4; the match to TRBD2 covers 11 bases. The receptor's source is an adult with an advanced solid tumor such as melanoma, head and neck, liver or kidney cancer. In DNA form, the CDR3 reads TGTGCCAGCAGCTTCGTAATAGCGGGGGGGCAGGCCCAAAACATTCAGTACTTC. It codes for CASSFVIAGGQAQNIQYF.